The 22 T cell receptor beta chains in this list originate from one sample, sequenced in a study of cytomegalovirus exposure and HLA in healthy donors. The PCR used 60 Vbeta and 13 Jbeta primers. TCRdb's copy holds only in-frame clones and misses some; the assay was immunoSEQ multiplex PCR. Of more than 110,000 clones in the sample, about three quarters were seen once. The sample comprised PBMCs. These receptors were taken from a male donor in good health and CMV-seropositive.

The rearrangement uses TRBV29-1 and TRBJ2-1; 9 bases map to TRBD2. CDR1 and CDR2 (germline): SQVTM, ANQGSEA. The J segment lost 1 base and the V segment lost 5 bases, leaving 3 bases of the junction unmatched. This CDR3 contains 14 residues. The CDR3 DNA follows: TGCAGCGTTTATAGCGGGGGTTCCTACAATGAGCAGTTCTTC. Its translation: CSVYSGGSYNEQFF.

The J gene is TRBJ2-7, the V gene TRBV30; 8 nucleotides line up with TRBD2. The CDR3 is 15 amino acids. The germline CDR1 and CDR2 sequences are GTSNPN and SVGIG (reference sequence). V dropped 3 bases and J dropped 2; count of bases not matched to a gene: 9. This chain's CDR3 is CAWSFGLAQTYEQYF. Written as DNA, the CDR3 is TGTGCCTGGAGCTTCGGACTAGCTCAGACCTACGAGCAGTACTTC.

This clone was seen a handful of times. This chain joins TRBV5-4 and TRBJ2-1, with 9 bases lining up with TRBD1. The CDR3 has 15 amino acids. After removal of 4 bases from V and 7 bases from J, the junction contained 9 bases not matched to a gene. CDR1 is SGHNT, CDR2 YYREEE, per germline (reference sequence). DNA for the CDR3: TGTGCCAGCAGCCCCGGACAGGGGATGGTGAATGAGCAGTTCTTC. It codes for CASSPGQGMVNEQFF.

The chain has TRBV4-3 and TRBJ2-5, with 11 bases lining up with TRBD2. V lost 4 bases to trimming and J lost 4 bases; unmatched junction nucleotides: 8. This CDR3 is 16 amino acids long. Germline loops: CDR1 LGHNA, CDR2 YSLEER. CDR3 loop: CASSPSGTSGGETQYF. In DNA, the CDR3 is TGCGCCAGCAGCCCCTCCGGGACTAGCGGCGGAGAGACCCAGTACTTC.

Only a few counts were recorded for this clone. This CDR3 is CASSIGDRGNTEAFF. CDR3 DNA: TGTGCCAGTAGTATAGGGGACAGGGGGAACACTGAAGCTTTCTTT. V gene TRBV19 combines with J gene TRBJ1-1; 10 bases line up with TRBD1. The CDR3 has 15 amino acids. Germline trimming cut 1 base from V and 1 base from J; bases unmatched to any gene: 0. CDR1 is LNHDA and CDR2 is SQIVND in the germline V gene (reference sequence). The variable domain in full, completed from reference TRBV19 and TRBJ1-1, reads DGGITQSPKYLFRKEGQNVTLSCEQNLNHDAMYWYRQDPGQGLRLIYYSQIVNDFQKGDIAEGYSVSREKKESFPLTVTSAQKNPTAFYLCASSIGDRGNTEAFFGQGTRLTVV.

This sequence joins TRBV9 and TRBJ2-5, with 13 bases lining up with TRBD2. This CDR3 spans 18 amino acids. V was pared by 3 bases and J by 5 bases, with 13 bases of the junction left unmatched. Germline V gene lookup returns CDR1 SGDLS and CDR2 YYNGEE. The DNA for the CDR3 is TGTGCCAGCAGCGCGAGAATTACTAGCGGGAGGGCCGGGGAGACCCAGTACTTC. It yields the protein CASSARITSGRAGETQYF.

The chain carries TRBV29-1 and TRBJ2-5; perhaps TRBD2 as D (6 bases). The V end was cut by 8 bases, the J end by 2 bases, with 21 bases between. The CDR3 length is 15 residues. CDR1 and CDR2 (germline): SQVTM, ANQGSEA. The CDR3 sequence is CSLMGRGNDQETQYF. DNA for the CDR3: TGCAGCCTCATGGGGCGGGGTAATGATCAAGAGACCCAGTACTTC.

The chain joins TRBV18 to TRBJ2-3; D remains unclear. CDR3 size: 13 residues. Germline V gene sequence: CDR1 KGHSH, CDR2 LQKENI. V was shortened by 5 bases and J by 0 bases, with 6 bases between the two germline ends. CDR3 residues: CASSVSSTDTQYF. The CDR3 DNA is TGTGCCAGCTCAGTTTCTAGCACAGATACGCAGTATTTT.

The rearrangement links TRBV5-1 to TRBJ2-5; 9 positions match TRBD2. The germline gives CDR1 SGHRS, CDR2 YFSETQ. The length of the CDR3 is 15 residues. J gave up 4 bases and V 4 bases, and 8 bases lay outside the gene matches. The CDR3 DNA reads TGCGCCAGCAGCCCAGAGCGGGGGGTCGGAGAGACCCAGTACTTC. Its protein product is CASSPERGVGETQYF.

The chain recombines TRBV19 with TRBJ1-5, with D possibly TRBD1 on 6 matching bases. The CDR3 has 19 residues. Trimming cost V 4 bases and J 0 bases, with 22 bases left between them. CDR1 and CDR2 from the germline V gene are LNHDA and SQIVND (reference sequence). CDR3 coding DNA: TGTGCCAGTAGTACCCACGGGACACCGAGATTATATAGCAATCAGCCCCAGCATTTT. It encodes CASSTHGTPRLYSNQPQHF.

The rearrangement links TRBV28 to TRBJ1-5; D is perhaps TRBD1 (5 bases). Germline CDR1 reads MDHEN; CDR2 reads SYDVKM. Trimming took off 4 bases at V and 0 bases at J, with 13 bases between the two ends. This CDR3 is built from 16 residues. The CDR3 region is CASSSTRDYSNQPQHF. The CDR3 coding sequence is TGTGCCAGCAGTTCCACCAGGGACTATAGCAATCAGCCCCAGCATTTT.

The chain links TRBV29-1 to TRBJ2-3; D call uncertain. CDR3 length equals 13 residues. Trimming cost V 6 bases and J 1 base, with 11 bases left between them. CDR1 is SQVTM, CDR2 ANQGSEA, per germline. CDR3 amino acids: CSVLRVGTDTQYF. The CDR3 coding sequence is TGCAGCGTCCTTAGAGTAGGCACAGATACGCAGTATTTT.

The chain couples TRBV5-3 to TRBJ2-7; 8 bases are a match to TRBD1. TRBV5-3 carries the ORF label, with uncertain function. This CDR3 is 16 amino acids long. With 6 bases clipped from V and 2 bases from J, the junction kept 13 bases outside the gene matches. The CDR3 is CARKPNRDRRPYEQYF. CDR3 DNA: TGTGCCAGAAAACCAAACAGGGACAGGCGCCCCTACGAGCAGTACTTC.

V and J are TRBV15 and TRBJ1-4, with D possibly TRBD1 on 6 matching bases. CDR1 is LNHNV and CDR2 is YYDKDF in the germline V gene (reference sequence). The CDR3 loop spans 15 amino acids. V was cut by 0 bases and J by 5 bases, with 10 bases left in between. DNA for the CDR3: TGTGCCACCAGCAGAGACGCAGGGGTAAATGAAAAACTGTTTTTT. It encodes CATSRDAGVNEKLFF. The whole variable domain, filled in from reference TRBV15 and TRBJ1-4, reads DAMVIQNPRYQVTQFGKPVTLSCSQTLNHNVMYWYQQKSSQAPKLLFHYYDKDFNNEADTPDNFQSRRPNTSFCFLDIRSPGLGDTAMYLCATSRDAGVNEKLFFGSGTQLSVL.

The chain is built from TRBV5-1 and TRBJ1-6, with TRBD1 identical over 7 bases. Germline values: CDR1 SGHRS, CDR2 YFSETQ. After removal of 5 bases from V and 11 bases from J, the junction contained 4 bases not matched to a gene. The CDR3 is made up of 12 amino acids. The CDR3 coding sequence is TGCGCCAGCAGAGGAGGGGGCACACCCCTCCACTTT. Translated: CASRGGGTPLHF.

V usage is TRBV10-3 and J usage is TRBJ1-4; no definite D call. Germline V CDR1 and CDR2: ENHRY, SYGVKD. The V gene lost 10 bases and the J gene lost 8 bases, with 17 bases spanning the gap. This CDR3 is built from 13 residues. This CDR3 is CATSVEGGEKLFF. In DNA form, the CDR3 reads TGTGCCACCTCCGTGGAGGGCGGGGAAAAACTGTTTTTT.

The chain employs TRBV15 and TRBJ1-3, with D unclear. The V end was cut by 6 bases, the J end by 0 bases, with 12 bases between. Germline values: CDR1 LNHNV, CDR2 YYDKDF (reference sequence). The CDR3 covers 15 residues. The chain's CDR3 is CATRVGQISGNTIYF. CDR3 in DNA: TGTGCCACCAGAGTGGGCCAGATCTCTGGAAACACCATATATTTT.

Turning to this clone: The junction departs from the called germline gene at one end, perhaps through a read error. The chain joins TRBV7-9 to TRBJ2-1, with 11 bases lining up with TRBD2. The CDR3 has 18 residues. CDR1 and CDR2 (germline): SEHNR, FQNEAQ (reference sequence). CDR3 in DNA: TGTTCCAGCAGCCCGACGTCCTTTCTAGCGGGGGGATACAATGAGCAGTTCTTC. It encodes CSSSPTSFLAGGYNEQFF. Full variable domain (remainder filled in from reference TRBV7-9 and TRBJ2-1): DTGVSQNPRHKITKRGQNVTFRCDPISEHNRLYWYRQTLGQGPEFLTYFQNEAQLEKSRLLSDRFSAERPKGSFSTLEIQRTEQGDSAMYLCSSSPTSFLAGGYNEQFFGPGTRLTVL.

CDR3 DNA sequence: TGTGCCAGCAGCAGGGATCGGACAGGCTCCTATGGCTACACCTTC. It translates to CASSRDRTGSYGYTF. The V call is TRBV5-6, the J call TRBJ1-2; 7 positions match TRBD1. V was clipped by 4 bases and J by 4 bases; unmatched bases: 10. The CDR3 sequence is 15 residues long. The germline CDR1 and CDR2 sequences are SGHDT and YYEEEE.

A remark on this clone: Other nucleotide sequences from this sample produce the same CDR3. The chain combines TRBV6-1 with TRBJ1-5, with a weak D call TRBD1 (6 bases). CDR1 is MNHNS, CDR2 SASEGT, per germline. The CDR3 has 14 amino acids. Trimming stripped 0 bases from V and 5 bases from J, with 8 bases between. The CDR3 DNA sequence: TGTGCCAGCAGTGAAGCAGGGGGTGATCAGCCCCAGCATTTT. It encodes CASSEAGGDQPQHF.

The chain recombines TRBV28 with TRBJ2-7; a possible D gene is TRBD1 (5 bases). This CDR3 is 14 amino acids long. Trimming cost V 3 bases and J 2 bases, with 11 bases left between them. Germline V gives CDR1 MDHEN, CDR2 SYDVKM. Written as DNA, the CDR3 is TGTGCCAGCAGTTTGGACGGACAAACCTACGAGCAGTACTTC. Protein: CASSLDGQTYEQYF.

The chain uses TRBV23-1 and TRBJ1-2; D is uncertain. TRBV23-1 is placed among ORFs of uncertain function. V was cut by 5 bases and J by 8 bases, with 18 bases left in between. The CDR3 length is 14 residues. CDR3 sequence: CASSSSPLGRGYTF. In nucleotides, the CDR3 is TGCGCCAGCAGTTCCAGTCCTTTAGGGAGAGGCTACACCTTC.